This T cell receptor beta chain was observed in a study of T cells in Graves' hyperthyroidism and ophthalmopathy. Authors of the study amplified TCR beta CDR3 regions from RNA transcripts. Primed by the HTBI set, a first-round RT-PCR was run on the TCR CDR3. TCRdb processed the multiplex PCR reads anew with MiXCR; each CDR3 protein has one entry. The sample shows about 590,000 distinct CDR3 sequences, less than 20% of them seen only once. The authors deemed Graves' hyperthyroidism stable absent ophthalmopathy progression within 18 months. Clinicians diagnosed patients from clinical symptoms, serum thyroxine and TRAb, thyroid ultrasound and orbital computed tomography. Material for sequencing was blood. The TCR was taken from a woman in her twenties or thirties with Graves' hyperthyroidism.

CDR3 region: CASRTDWNTEAFF. The CDR3 coding sequence is TGTGCCAGCAGGACAGATTGGAACACTGAAGCTTTCTTT. This chain links TRBV4-2 with TRBJ1-1, with D perhaps matching TRBD1 (5 bases). Germline CDR1 LGHNA, CDR2 YNFKEQ. The CDR3 sequence is 13 residues long. V lost 6 bases, J lost 1 base, and 9 bases lay in between.